The rows below give T cell receptor beta chains drawn from one sample of a study of T-cell reconstitution after alpha-beta-depleted transplantation in children. Using its own MiXCR run on the PCR reads, TCRdb lists one record per CDR3 protein. This table holds about 980,000 distinct CDR3 sequences, about 29% found once. Sequenced material: PBMCs, mostly from graft donor cells, taken 360 days after TCRalphabeta/CD19-depleted stem cell transplant. The receptor source for this set is a boy under two years old who had a stem cell transplant for SCID, so the T cells may come from the graft donor. The CDR3 runs from the conserved cysteine through the conserved F or W. A D gene is named only where the DNA matches it firmly. Where a row states a size, it is once, few, many or the class of an expanded clone; other rows omit it.

cdr3_length: 15
v_call: TRBV3-1
d_call: -
j_call: TRBJ1-2
clone_size: -
cdr3_nt: TGTGCCAGCAGCCCCTACGGGGGCGGGAGCTATGGCTACACCTTC
cdr3_aa: CASSPYGGGSYGYTF

cdr3_length: 16
v_call: TRBV5-1
d_call: -
j_call: TRBJ2-1
clone_size: few
cdr3_nt: TGCGCCAGCAGCTTAAGTCTGGAGAGCTCCTACAATGAGCAGTTCTTC
cdr3_aa: CASSLSLESSYNEQFF

cdr3_length: 12
v_call: TRBV3-1
d_call: -
j_call: TRBJ1-5
clone_size: many
cdr3_nt: TGTGCCAGCAGCCACCTCAATCAGCCCCAGCATTTT
cdr3_aa: CASSHLNQPQHF

cdr3_length: 14
v_call: TRBV5-1
d_call: -
j_call: TRBJ2-5
clone_size: -
cdr3_nt: TGCGCCAGCTTACAGGGCCCCTTAAGTTGGCCCCAGTACTTC
cdr3_aa: CASLQGPLSWPQYF

cdr3_length: 13
v_call: TRBV3-1
d_call: TRBD1
j_call: TRBJ2-2
clone_size: many
cdr3_nt: TGTGCCAGTTCCCAGGGGGACACCGGGGAGCTGTTTTTT
cdr3_aa: CASSQGDTGELFF

cdr3_length: 13
v_call: TRBV20-1
d_call: TRBD1
j_call: TRBJ2-3
clone_size: few
cdr3_nt: TGCAGTGCCCTGACAGGGCCCCCAGATACGCAGTATTTT
cdr3_aa: CSALTGPPDTQYF

cdr3_length: 13
v_call: TRBV10-3
d_call: -
j_call: TRBJ2-2
clone_size: few
cdr3_nt: TGTGCCATCATGCAACACGCCATCGGGGAGCTGTTTTTT
cdr3_aa: CAIMQHAIGELFF

cdr3_length: 14
v_call: TRBV4-1
d_call: -
j_call: TRBJ1-3
clone_size: -
cdr3_nt: TGCGCCAGCAGCCAACAGGGGACTGGAGACACCATATATTTT
cdr3_aa: CASSQQGTGDTIYF

cdr3_length: 13
v_call: TRBV10-3
d_call: -
j_call: TRBJ2-7
clone_size: few
cdr3_nt: TGTGCCATCAGCGGTCAACAGGGATACGAGCAGTACTTC
cdr3_aa: CAISGQQGYEQYF

cdr3_length: 15
v_call: TRBV5-1
d_call: TRBD2
j_call: TRBJ2-2
clone_size: few
cdr3_nt: TGCGCCAGCAGCTCTAGTAGCGGGGCCACCGGGGAGCTGTTTTTT
cdr3_aa: CASSSSSGATGELFF

cdr3_length: 19
v_call: TRBV6-5
d_call: -
j_call: TRBJ1-4
clone_size: -
cdr3_nt: TGTGCCAGCAGTTCCGCGGCCGTCTTCGTGGGCGCAACTAATGAAAAACTGTTTTTT
cdr3_aa: CASSSAAVFVGATNEKLFF

cdr3_length: 16
v_call: TRBV4-1
d_call: -
j_call: TRBJ1-1
clone_size: once
cdr3_nt: TGCGCCAGCAGCCCTTACCGAGGGGGGGCGGACACTGAAGCTTTCTTT
cdr3_aa: CASSPYRGGADTEAFF

cdr3_length: 14
v_call: TRBV5-1
d_call: TRBD1
j_call: TRBJ1-1
clone_size: many
cdr3_nt: TGCGCCAGCAGCTTGGCGGCAGGGGGCACTGAAGCTTTCTTT
cdr3_aa: CASSLAAGGTEAFF

cdr3_length: 19
v_call: TRBV4-3
d_call: TRBD2
j_call: TRBJ2-2
clone_size: few
cdr3_nt: TGCGCCAGCAGCCAAGATGCCCCTCAGGGCCGGGGAGGGACCGGGGAGCTGTTTTTT
cdr3_aa: CASSQDAPQGRGGTGELFF

cdr3_length: 17
v_call: TRBV10-3
d_call: TRBD2
j_call: TRBJ2-3
clone_size: few
cdr3_nt: TGTGCCACCGACCCGGGACTAGCGGGGCGCCGTTCGGATACGCAGTATTTT
cdr3_aa: CATDPGLAGRRSDTQYF

cdr3_length: 17
v_call: TRBV12-3/TRBV12-4
d_call: -
j_call: TRBJ2-5
clone_size: -
cdr3_nt: TGTGCCAGCAGTCCCTTATCCCTGACTTACTACCAAGAGACCCAGTACTTC
cdr3_aa: CASSPLSLTYYQETQYF

cdr3_length: 14
v_call: TRBV10-3
d_call: TRBD1
j_call: TRBJ2-3
clone_size: -
cdr3_nt: TGTGCCATCAGCCGGACAGGGCGGACAGATACGCAGTATTTT
cdr3_aa: CAISRTGRTDTQYF

cdr3_length: 15
v_call: TRBV6-5
d_call: -
j_call: TRBJ2-1
clone_size: -
cdr3_nt: TGTGCCAGCAGTTACGGCCTAGCGAAGCAGGGTGAGCAGTTCTTC
cdr3_aa: CASSYGLAKQGEQFF

cdr3_length: 13
v_call: TRBV24-1
d_call: TRBD1
j_call: TRBJ1-1
clone_size: few
cdr3_nt: TGTGCCAACAAGACAGGGTTGAACACTGAAGCTTTCTTT
cdr3_aa: CANKTGLNTEAFF

cdr3_length: 16
v_call: TRBV20-1
d_call: -
j_call: TRBJ2-5
clone_size: few
cdr3_nt: TGCAGTGCTAGAGTCGAGTCGGGACTGAGTCAAGAGACCCAGTACTTC
cdr3_aa: CSARVESGLSQETQYF

cdr3_length: 18
v_call: TRBV4-2
d_call: TRBD2
j_call: TRBJ2-7
clone_size: -
cdr3_nt: TGTGCCAGCAGCCAAGCCTTCGGACTAGCGGGGGAGGGGTACGAGCAGTACTTC
cdr3_aa: CASSQAFGLAGEGYEQYF

cdr3_length: 12
v_call: TRBV12-3/TRBV12-4
d_call: -
j_call: TRBJ2-5
clone_size: -
cdr3_nt: TGTGCCAGCAGCTACGGTGGGGGGACCCAGTACTTC
cdr3_aa: CASSYGGGTQYF

cdr3_length: 15
v_call: TRBV7-8
d_call: -
j_call: TRBJ2-5
clone_size: -
cdr3_nt: TGTGCCAGCAGCTTATTGGGGGCTTGGCAAGAGACCCAGTACTTC
cdr3_aa: CASSLLGAWQETQYF

cdr3_length: 12
v_call: TRBV30
d_call: -
j_call: TRBJ1-2
clone_size: -
cdr3_nt: TGTGCCTGGAGTTGGGGCAGGGATGGCTACACCTTC
cdr3_aa: CAWSWGRDGYTF

cdr3_length: 17
v_call: TRBV7-9
d_call: -
j_call: TRBJ2-5
clone_size: once
cdr3_nt: TGTGCCAGCAGCTTACTGCAGGCAGTAACGATGGGAGAGACCCAGTACTTC
cdr3_aa: CASSLLQAVTMGETQYF

cdr3_length: 12
v_call: TRBV5-1
d_call: -
j_call: TRBJ1-1
clone_size: -
cdr3_nt: TGCGCCAGCAGTGGTCCGGGTACTGAAGCTTTCTTT
cdr3_aa: CASSGPGTEAFF

cdr3_length: 13
v_call: TRBV12-3/TRBV12-4
d_call: -
j_call: TRBJ2-5
clone_size: many
cdr3_nt: TGTGCCAGCAGCTTAGTAGGGCAAGAGACCCAGTACTTC
cdr3_aa: CASSLVGQETQYF

cdr3_length: 15
v_call: TRBV5-1
d_call: TRBD1
j_call: TRBJ2-5
clone_size: -
cdr3_nt: TGCGCCAGCAGCCCTTCCGGGACAGGGCTCGAGACCCAGTACTTC
cdr3_aa: CASSPSGTGLETQYF

cdr3_length: 14
v_call: TRBV5-1
d_call: -
j_call: TRBJ2-7
clone_size: -
cdr3_nt: TGCGCCAGCAGCTTGCGTGTCAGGGTCTACGAGCAGTACTTC
cdr3_aa: CASSLRVRVYEQYF

cdr3_length: 18
v_call: TRBV28
d_call: TRBD1
j_call: TRBJ2-6
clone_size: many
cdr3_nt: TGTGCCAGCAGTCCTGCCCTGACAGGGTCCTCTGGGGCCAACGTCCTGACTTTC
cdr3_aa: CASSPALTGSSGANVLTF

cdr3_length: 14
v_call: TRBV30
d_call: TRBD1
j_call: TRBJ1-4
clone_size: -
cdr3_nt: TGTGCCTGGAGTTACGGGACAGCTAATGAAAAACTGTTTTTT
cdr3_aa: CAWSYGTANEKLFF